The 23 T cell receptor beta chains reported below all come from one sample, sequenced in a study of T cell responses to AZD1222 COVID-19 vaccine. Clones were sequenced by immunoSEQ multiplex PCR, and TCRdb holds only the in-frame ones, with some missing. The top ten clones hold 1.5% to 2% of a sample with 140,000 to 150,000 clones, around 93% of them seen once. This specimen was peripheral blood, taken on day 0 of AZD1222 vaccination. Source of these receptors: an adult in good health.

This chain connects TRBV2 to TRBJ1-5; the match to TRBD1 covers 7 bases. Germline V lookup: CDR1 SNHLY, CDR2 FYNNEI. V was clipped by 2 bases and J by 5 bases; unmatched bases: 6. CDR3 length: 15 residues. The CDR3 is CASSERDRDYQPQHF. The CDR3, as DNA: TGTGCCAGCAGTGAAAGAGACAGGGATTATCAGCCCCAGCATTTT.

The rearrangement links TRBV19 to TRBJ1-1; 9 bases align to TRBD1. The germline CDR1 and CDR2 sequences are LNHDA and SQIVND (reference sequence). V was pared by 3 bases and J by 10 bases, with 12 bases of the junction left unmatched. CDR3 length: 15 amino acids. The CDR3: CASSMDGTGLTSAFF. DNA of the CDR3: TGTGCCAGTAGTATGGATGGGACAGGGCTCACGTCAGCTTTCTTT. Full variable domain (rest looked up from reference TRBV19 and TRBJ1-1): DGGITQSPKYLFRKEGQNVTLSCEQNLNHDAMYWYRQDPGQGLRLIYYSQIVNDFQKGDIAEGYSVSREKKESFPLTVTSAQKNPTAFYLCASSMDGTGLTSAFFGQGTRLTVV.

The CDR3 bases are TGTGCCAGCAGTTGGGGACAGGGGAGCTACGAGCAGTACTTC. Its translation: CASSWGQGSYEQYF. J is TRBJ2-7 and V is TRBV6-5; TRBD1 matches 10 bases. The CDR3 runs 14 residues. With V trimmed by 4 bases and J by 3 bases, 3 bases remained unmatched. CDR1 and CDR2 from the germline V gene are MNHEY and SVGAGI.

This clone was observed once. The chain has TRBV7-6 and TRBJ2-5; D is perhaps TRBD2 (7 bases). The CDR3 is 14 amino acids. Germline V gives CDR1 SGHVS, CDR2 FNYEAQ. Trimming shortened V by 5 bases and J by 5 bases, and 15 bases separated the two germline ends. CDR3 coding DNA: TGTGCCAGCAGCCTCGGGGGGCTTAGGGAGACCCAGTACTTC. Its protein product is CASSLGGLRETQYF.

V usage is TRBV2 and J usage is TRBJ2-1, with a possible D match to TRBD2 (6 bases). V was pared by 4 bases and J by 1 base, with 14 bases between. Germline V lookup: CDR1 SNHLY, CDR2 FYNNEI. The CDR3 loop spans 16 amino acids. The CDR3 region has the DNA TGTGCCAGCAGTGGACCCGGGAGTGCATCCTACAATGAGCAGTTCTTC. Its protein is CASSGPGSASYNEQFF.

The CDR3 protein is CASSPRDRVNSPLHF. DNA for the CDR3: TGTGCCAGCAGCCCAAGGGACAGGGTGAATTCACCCCTCCACTTT. The chain uses TRBV7-9 and TRBJ1-6, with 9 bases fitting TRBD1. Germline lookup yields CDR1 SEHNR and CDR2 FQNEAQ (reference sequence). The CDR3 totals 15 residues. The junction had 6 bases not matched to a gene; V was cut back by 5 bases and J by 7 bases.

J is TRBJ1-2 and V is TRBV7-9, with D unresolved. The V end lost 5 bases, the J end lost 4 bases, and 11 bases lay between the germline ends. Germline values: CDR1 SEHNR, CDR2 FQNEAQ (reference sequence). The CDR3 length is 13 residues. The CDR3 nucleotides are TGTGCCAGCAGCCAGGTGGCAGTCTATGGCTACACCTTC. The encoded protein is CASSQVAVYGYTF.

J is TRBJ1-3 and V is TRBV11-2; 9 nucleotides align to TRBD1. The CDR3 extends over 14 amino acids. Trimming took 6 bases from V and 2 from J; bases not matched to a gene: 2. The germline CDR1 and CDR2 sequences are SGHAT and FQNNGV. Written as DNA, the CDR3 is TGTGCCAGCAGTAGACAGGGGGCTGGAAACACCATATATTTT. Protein: CASSRQGAGNTIYF.

As regards this clone: The same CDR3 arises from other DNA sequences in this sample as well. This chain uses TRBV7-9 with TRBJ2-1; TRBD2 matches at 7 bases. Germline V gene lookup returns CDR1 SEHNR and CDR2 FQNEAQ (reference sequence). This CDR3 has 16 amino acids. With V trimmed by 5 bases and J by 0 bases, 7 bases remained unmatched. CDR3 coding DNA: TGTGCCAGCAGCCTATCACTAGCGAGCTCCTACAATGAGCAGTTCTTC. Translation: CASSLSLASSYNEQFF.

J is TRBJ2-3 and V is TRBV4-1, with TRBD2 matching over 9 bases. J lost 8 bases, V lost 1 base, and 4 bases had no gene match. The CDR3 length is 14 residues. Germline CDR1 and CDR2: MGHRA and YSYEKL. The CDR3 DNA reads as TGCGCCAGCAGCCAAGTAGCGGGAGAAGGTACGCAGTATTTT. Residues: CASSQVAGEGTQYF.

This chain links TRBV28 with TRBJ1-1; the D gene is possibly TRBD1 (5 bases). Looked up from germline, CDR1 is MDHEN and CDR2 is SYDVKM. The V end was cut by 11 bases, the J end by 5 bases, with 21 bases between. This CDR3 is 14 amino acids long. CDR3 in amino acids: CAWGAGTWGTEAFF. In nucleotides, the CDR3 is TGTGCCTGGGGCGCGGGAACCTGGGGGACTGAAGCTTTCTTT. Filled out from reference TRBV28 and TRBJ1-1, the complete variable domain reads DVKVTQSSRYLVKRTGEKVFLECVQDMDHENMFWYRQDPGLGLRLIYFSYDVKMKEKGDIPEGYSVSREKKERFSLILESASTNQTSMYLCAWGAGTWGTEAFFGQGTRLTVV.

The chain links TRBV6-5 to TRBJ2-2; 7 positions agree with TRBD1. This CDR3 is built from 13 residues. The ends lost 5 bases at V and 5 bases at J; junction bases unmatched: 2. CDR1 MNHEY and CDR2 SVGAGI come from the germline V gene. The CDR3 DNA is TGTGCCAGCAGTAAGACAGGGACCGGGGAGCTGTTTTTT. Its protein is CASSKTGTGELFF.

The chain uses TRBV7-3 and TRBJ2-3, with 8 bases aligning to TRBD2. This CDR3 is 19 amino acids long. Germline trimming cut 0 bases from V and 2 bases from J; bases unmatched to any gene: 13. Germline values: CDR1 SGHTA, CDR2 FQGTGA. CDR3: CASSLTVLNDGLATDTQYF. CDR3 sequence (DNA): TGTGCCAGCAGCTTAACAGTGCTCAACGATGGACTAGCCACAGATACGCAGTATTTT.

The sample holds one count of this clone. This chain connects TRBV9 to TRBJ2-2; 10 bases match TRBD1. This CDR3 is built from 16 residues. V lost 4 bases to trimming and J lost 7 bases; unmatched junction nucleotides: 10. Per germline, CDR1 SGDLS and CDR2 YYNGEE. CDR3 amino acids: CASSITGQGRNGELFF. In DNA, the CDR3 is TGTGCCAGCAGCATCACGGGACAGGGGAGGAACGGGGAGCTGTTTTTT.

This clone came up a few times. Other DNA variants within this sample encode the same CDR3. The V and J genes are TRBV5-1 and TRBJ2-7, with D hard to call. Germline assignment: CDR1 SGHRS and CDR2 YFSETQ. V lost 0 bases and J 3 bases, leaving 4 bases between the germline ends. The CDR3 totals 12 residues. For the CDR3, the DNA is TGCGCCAGCAGCTTGGACGGCTACGAGCAGTACTTC. Protein: CASSLDGYEQYF.

The chain carries TRBV7-2 and TRBJ2-7; 9 bases fit TRBD2. The CDR3 length is 15 residues. CDR1 and CDR2 (germline): SGHTA, FQGNSA. V lost 4 bases and J lost 1; bases outside the gene matches: 5. The CDR3 loop is CASSYAGGPSYEQYF. The CDR3 nucleotides read TGTGCCAGCAGCTATGCGGGGGGGCCATCCTACGAGCAGTACTTC.

This chain joins TRBV7-2 and TRBJ1-1; D may be TRBD1 (5 bases). The CDR3 is 17 residues long. CDR1 SGHTA and CDR2 FQGNSA come from the germline V gene. V was clipped by 1 base and J by 4 bases, with 19 bases between them. CDR3 nucleotides: TGTGCCAGCAGCTTAGGGAGGTTGTGGGGCCGTGGCACTGAAGCTTTCTTT. Protein sequence: CASSLGRLWGRGTEAFF.

This rearrangement joins TRBV19 to TRBJ1-5; 7 bases match TRBD1. Germline CDR1 is LNHDA and CDR2 is SQIVND (reference sequence). This CDR3 has 16 amino acids. V gave up 3 bases and J gave up 4 bases; unmatched junction bases: 9. The CDR3 sequence: CASSILGGASNQPQHF. Here the CDR3 DNA reads TGTGCCAGTAGTATCCTAGGGGGCGCGAGTAATCAGCCCCAGCATTTT. The full variable domain, with the rest looked up from reference TRBV19 and TRBJ1-5, is DGGITQSPKYLFRKEGQNVTLSCEQNLNHDAMYWYRQDPGQGLRLIYYSQIVNDFQKGDIAEGYSVSREKKESFPLTVTSAQKNPTAFYLCASSILGGASNQPQHFGDGTRLSIL.

The chain links TRBV19 to TRBJ1-1; no definite D call. The germline V gene has CDR1 LNHDA and CDR2 SQIVND (reference sequence). This CDR3 region has 14 residues. V was trimmed by 0 bases and J by 3 bases, leaving 8 bases between them. CDR3 loop: CASSIDPRYTEAFF. CDR3 in DNA: TGTGCCAGTAGTATAGATCCCCGGTACACTGAAGCTTTCTTT.

This chain uses TRBV5-1 with TRBJ2-7; D might be TRBD2 (6 bases). Trimming pared 7 bases from V and 0 bases from J, leaving 11 bases between. Looked up from germline, CDR1 is SGHRS and CDR2 is YFSETQ. This CDR3 has 13 amino acids. The CDR3 DNA is TGCGCCAGCCGGAGGGTCAGCTCCTACGAGCAGTACTTC. It is translated as CASRRVSSYEQYF. Full variable domain (outside the CDR3, taken from reference TRBV5-1 and TRBJ2-7): KAGVTQTPRYLIKTRGQQVTLSCSPISGHRSVSWYQQTPGQGLQFLFEYFSETQRNKGNFPGRFSGRQFSNSRSEMNVSTLELGDSALYLCASRRVSSYEQYFGPGTRLTVT.

The V and J genes are TRBV9 and TRBJ1-2, with D maybe TRBD1 (6 bases). V shed 4 bases and J shed 4 bases, with 17 bases lying between them. This CDR3 has 15 amino acids. Germline values: CDR1 SGDLS, CDR2 YYNGEE. The CDR3 sequence is CASSRGGSSGYGYTF. CDR3 sequence (DNA): TGTGCCAGCAGCAGGGGGGGCTCTTCGGGCTATGGCTACACCTTC.

J is TRBJ2-3 and V is TRBV6-6, with 8 bases identical to TRBD2. The germline gives CDR1 MNHNY, CDR2 SVGAGI (reference sequence). With V trimmed by 2 bases and J by 5 bases, 6 bases remained unmatched. The CDR3 consists of 15 residues. The CDR3 DNA reads as TGTGCCAGCAGTTACGAACTAGCGGTTCGAGATACGCAGTATTTT. Translating gives CASSYELAVRDTQYF.

There are a few counts of this clone. The gene calls are TRBV2 and TRBJ2-1, with 13 nucleotides matching TRBD2. V trimming: 7 bases; J trimming: 5 bases; junction bases outside the gene matches: 5. Per germline, CDR1 SNHLY and CDR2 FYNNEI. This CDR3 region has 15 residues. In nucleotides, the CDR3 is TGTGCCAGCAACTGGACTAGCGGGGGAAACAATGAGCAGTTCTTC. This translates into CASNWTSGGNNEQFF.